The present TCR beta chain was sequenced within a study of blood T cell repertoires in COVID-19. Study-level background: T cells, B-cell-depleted T cells, or PBMCs provided the cDNA or gDNA that served as material.

Using immunoSEQ multiplex PCR, the repertoire was profiled, and TCRdb retains in-frame clones only, with some absent. The sample carries about 59,000 clones, 60% to 80% recorded once. In its sample, this clone was seen once. This CDR3 is 16 amino acids long. V gave up 1 base and J gave up 1 base, with 10 bases separating them. Germline CDR1 is LGHNA and CDR2 is YNFKEQ. This sequence originates from an older man with acute or convalescent COVID-19. The genes are TRBV4-2 and TRBJ1-4, with no clear D. The sequenced sample was peripheral blood. The CDR3 protein is CASSQGGAGTNEKLFF. As DNA, the CDR3 is TGTGCCAGCAGCCAAGGGGGAGCCGGAACTAATGAAAAACTGTTTTTT.